A single sample is the source of the 5 T cell receptor beta chains below, sequenced in a study of shared clonotypes between healthy human individuals. The naive CD8 population came from CD45RO-negative cells selected for CCR7, without terminally differentiated effector memory CD45RA+ cells. Produced via immunoSEQ multiplex PCR; TCRdb's table is partial and in-frame only. The table shows about 680,000 clones, with just over 90% occurring only once. Sequencing used naive CD8+ T cells sorted from blood. Receptor source: a young man in good health.

This clone was seen just once. This rearrangement joins TRBV7-6 to TRBJ2-2, with D possibly matching TRBD1 (5 bases). The V gene's germline CDR1 is SGHVS and CDR2 FNYEAQ. The V and J ends lost 0 bases and 7 bases respectively, with 6 bases between them. The CDR3 is 13 residues long. The CDR3 coding sequence is TGTGCCAGCAGCTTAGCGGGGCTCGGGGAGCTGTTTTTT. Translating gives CASSLAGLGELFF.

The rearrangement uses TRBV9 and TRBJ2-7; no definite D call. Between the trimmed V and J ends, which lost 3 bases and 4 bases, there was a span of 11 bases. The germline CDR1 and CDR2 sequences are SGDLS and YYNGEE. This CDR3 is 13 amino acids long. DNA of the CDR3: TGTGCCAGCAGCGCACTCGGCGAGTACGAGCAGTACTTC. This gives the protein CASSALGEYEQYF.

This chain links TRBV7-9 with TRBJ2-2; 7 bases line up with TRBD2. CDR1 and CDR2 from the germline V gene are SEHNR and FQNEAQ (reference sequence). The CDR3 is made up of 15 amino acids. V lost 5 bases, J lost 0 bases, and 3 bases stayed unmatched. CDR3 DNA: TGTGCCAGCAGCCACGGACTAGCGAACACCGGGGAGCTGTTTTTT. Translating gives CASSHGLANTGELFF.

The chain employs TRBV7-9 and TRBJ1-4; TRBD1 matches at 9 bases. With 7 bases clipped from V and 5 bases from J, the junction kept 8 bases outside the gene matches. Looked up from germline, CDR1 is SEHNR and CDR2 is FQNEAQ (reference sequence). The CDR3 totals 15 residues. This CDR3 reads CASINVGTGNEKLFF. The CDR3, as DNA: TGTGCCAGCATTAACGTCGGGACAGGGAATGAAAAACTGTTTTTT. Filled out from reference TRBV7-9 and TRBJ1-4, the complete variable domain reads DTGVSQNPRHKITKRGQNVTFRCDPISEHNRLYWYRQTLGQGPEFLTYFQNEAQLEKSRLLSDRFSAERPKGSFSTLEIQRTEQGDSAMYLCASINVGTGNEKLFFGSGTQLSVL.

The gene calls are TRBV27 and TRBJ2-3; 9 positions agree with TRBD2. The V gene's germline CDR1 is MNHEY and CDR2 SMNVEV (reference sequence). V shed 4 bases and J 2 bases; nucleotides not matched to a gene: 10. The CDR3 loop spans 17 amino acids. CDR3 protein: CASSSLQAGGLTDTQYF. DNA for the CDR3: TGTGCCAGCAGTTCCCTCCAAGCGGGAGGCCTCACAGATACGCAGTATTTT.